What follows describes a single T cell receptor beta chain. The target antigen is unknown. Libraries were prepared by immunoSEQ multiplex PCR; TCRdb keeps only in-frame clonotypes and omits some of them. Of some 33,000 clones detected, just over 90% appear once; the ten largest clones hold around 5%. Trimming removed 2 bases at V and 3 bases at J, with 13 bases between. The CDR3 extends over 16 amino acids. CDR1 MNHEY and CDR2 SVGAGI come from the germline V gene. This sample was included in a study of OX40 agonist ivuxolimab in advanced cancers. Whole-study context: Hepatocellular carcinoma, melanoma, renal cell or head and neck cancer was diagnosed in the dose-escalation patients.

The study, taken as a whole, reports: Both CD4+ and CD8+ T cell populations in blood had undergone clonal expansion by week 6 at 0.1 to 3.0 mg/kg.

The TCR comes from an adult with an advanced solid tumor such as melanoma, head and neck, liver or kidney cancer. The chain combines TRBV6-5 with TRBJ1-4, with a weak D call TRBD1 (5 bases). Sequenced here: CD4+ or CD8+ T cells sorted from blood, sampled in a trial of the OX40 agonist ivuxolimab. The CDR3 spells CASSYGGEGANEKLFF. CDR3 sequence (DNA): TGTGCCAGCAGTTACGGGGGGGAAGGGGCTAATGAAAAACTGTTTTTT.